This paragraph reports one TCR beta chain. Its target is unknown. Single viable CD3+CD4+CD8-CD45RO+ cells were sorted as the memory CD4+ T cells. Total CD4+ T cells were enriched by CD4 positive selection. J gave up 2 bases and V 5 bases, and 4 bases lay outside the gene matches. This CDR3 region has 14 residues. Looked up from germline, CDR1 is LNHDA and CDR2 is SQIVND (reference sequence). The table came from immunoSEQ multiplex PCR; TCRdb's copy has only in-frame clones and leaves some out. This table holds just over 45,000 clones, about three quarters found once. These data originate in a study of memory CD4+ T cells and cytomegalovirus serostatus. Turning to the study itself: Healthy Belgian adult donors included about nine CMV-positive and 20 to 30 CMV-negative people.

Points from the study as a whole: Suggested: most of the CMV-linked TCR signature lies in CD4+ memory cells.

The J gene is TRBJ2-5, the V gene TRBV19; 8 positions match TRBD2. The sample taken for sequencing was memory CD4+ T cells from blood. The TCR originated in an adult in good health and CMV-seronegative. The CDR3 sequence: CASSPRGGQETQYF. In nucleotides, the CDR3 is TGTGCCAGTAGTCCACGGGGGGGGCAAGAGACCCAGTACTTC.